A selection of T cell receptor beta chains follows, all from one sample in a study of blood T cell repertoires in COVID-19. The protocol was immunoSEQ multiplex PCR, while the TCRdb copy is restricted to in-frame clones and leaves out a portion. Counted here are 200,000 or so clones, over 65% occurring once; the ten biggest clones make up around a sixth. Sequencing was carried out using peripheral blood. The receptors originated from a person between 65 and 80 years old with COVID-19, enrolled during active disease. The CDR3 runs from the conserved cysteine through the conserved F or W. The D gene is left open where the match is weak. Part of the rows lack a size; the others show once, few, many or a class for expanded clones.

V gene: TRBV3-1/TRBV3-2
clone size: -
D gene: -
J gene: TRBJ1-2
CDR3 DNA: TGTGCCAGCAGCCAGGAGGATCCTGGCTACACCTTC
CDR3 protein: CASSQEDPGYTF

V gene: TRBV7-7
clone size: once
D gene: -
J gene: TRBJ2-1
CDR3 DNA: TGTGCCAGCAGCCCACTCGGGACTTACAATGAGCAGTTCTTC
CDR3 protein: CASSPLGTYNEQFF

V gene: TRBV27
clone size: few
D gene: TRBD2
J gene: TRBJ2-3
CDR3 DNA: TGTGCCAGCAGTTTTCCGGGAGGGCGGGGAGATACGCAGTATTTT
CDR3 protein: CASSFPGGRGDTQYF

V gene: TRBV6-4
clone size: -
D gene: -
J gene: TRBJ1-2
CDR3 DNA: TGTGCCAGCAGTGACTCGATCGGGGGGTACTACACCTTC
CDR3 protein: CASSDSIGGYYTF

V gene: TRBV4-1
clone size: -
D gene: TRBD1
J gene: TRBJ1-4
CDR3 DNA: TGCGCCAGCAGCTACCGACAGGGAGAAAAACTGTTTTTT
CDR3 protein: CASSYRQGEKLFF

V gene: TRBV11-2
clone size: -
D gene: -
J gene: TRBJ2-7
CDR3 DNA: TGTGCCAGCAGCCGCGGCTACGAGCAGTACTTC
CDR3 protein: CASSRGYEQYF

V gene: TRBV3-1/TRBV3-2
clone size: -
D gene: -
J gene: TRBJ2-7
CDR3 DNA: TGTGCCAGCAGCCAAGATACGGGGGAGCGGCCCAGCTACGAGCAGTACTTC
CDR3 protein: CASSQDTGERPSYEQYF

V gene: TRBV5-1
clone size: -
D gene: -
J gene: TRBJ1-1
CDR3 DNA: TGCGCCAGCAGCTTGGCCGGGGGTAGGGCCACTGAAGCTTTCTTT
CDR3 protein: CASSLAGGRATEAFF

V gene: TRBV19
clone size: -
D gene: TRBD2
J gene: TRBJ2-7
CDR3 DNA: TGTGCCAGTAGTATTTCACCCATAAGCGGGAGCTACCCCTACGAGCAGTACTTC
CDR3 protein: CASSISPISGSYPYEQYF

V gene: TRBV7-9
clone size: -
D gene: -
J gene: TRBJ1-1
CDR3 DNA: TGTGCCAGCAGCTTATATTTTGAAGCTTTCTTT
CDR3 protein: CASSLYFEAFF

V gene: TRBV7-3
clone size: -
D gene: -
J gene: TRBJ2-3
CDR3 DNA: TGTGCCAGCAGCTTAACGTACACAGATACGCAGTATTTT
CDR3 protein: CASSLTYTDTQYF

V gene: TRBV18
clone size: -
D gene: TRBD1
J gene: TRBJ2-3
CDR3 DNA: TGTGCCAGCTCACCATATCCCCAGGGGGCCACAGATACGCAGTATTTT
CDR3 protein: CASSPYPQGATDTQYF

V gene: TRBV5-6
clone size: -
D gene: -
J gene: TRBJ2-7
CDR3 DNA: TGTGCCAGCAGCTTAATACCTCTAGGGAGTACCCACGAGCAGTACTTC
CDR3 protein: CASSLIPLGSTHEQYF

V gene: TRBV7-3
clone size: -
D gene: -
J gene: TRBJ2-3
CDR3 DNA: TGTGCCAGCAGCTTTGGGAGCGGGTCGAGCACAGATACGCAGTATTTT
CDR3 protein: CASSFGSGSSTDTQYF

V gene: TRBV9
clone size: -
D gene: -
J gene: TRBJ2-7
CDR3 DNA: TGTGCCAGCAGCGTAGGCCAGGACGAGCAGTACTTC
CDR3 protein: CASSVGQDEQYF

V gene: TRBV19
clone size: -
D gene: -
J gene: TRBJ1-1
CDR3 DNA: TGTGCCAGTAGCGACAGGAGAATGAACACTGAAGCTTTCTTT
CDR3 protein: CASSDRRMNTEAFF

V gene: TRBV28
clone size: -
D gene: -
J gene: TRBJ1-4
CDR3 DNA: TGTGCCAGCAGTCATACTGGACGGGGTGAAAAACTGTTTTTT
CDR3 protein: CASSHTGRGEKLFF

V gene: TRBV5-4
clone size: -
D gene: -
J gene: TRBJ2-7
CDR3 DNA: TGTGCCAGCAGCCGCGCGGCTAGCCCCTACGAGCAGTACTTC
CDR3 protein: CASSRAASPYEQYF

V gene: TRBV6-2/TRBV6-3
clone size: -
D gene: TRBD2
J gene: TRBJ2-5
CDR3 DNA: TGTGCCAGCAGTGCCTCAGGGACTAGCGGGAGGAAGACCCAGTACTTC
CDR3 protein: CASSASGTSGRKTQYF

V gene: TRBV5-6
clone size: once
D gene: -
J gene: TRBJ1-1
CDR3 DNA: TGTGCCAGCAGCCCGCGGGGGAGAGGGGGAGGCACTGAAGCTTTCTTT
CDR3 protein: CASSPRGRGGGTEAFF

V gene: TRBV9
clone size: -
D gene: TRBD1
J gene: TRBJ1-1
CDR3 DNA: TGTGCCAGCAGCCTAAGACAGGGGGCGACGATGGGTGAAGCTTTCTTT
CDR3 protein: CASSLRQGATMGEAFF

V gene: TRBV5-6
clone size: -
D gene: -
J gene: TRBJ1-1
CDR3 DNA: TGTGCCAGCAGCTTGAAAGGGAGGAGTAAGAACACTGAAGCTTTCTTT
CDR3 protein: CASSLKGRSKNTEAFF

V gene: TRBV6-6
clone size: few
D gene: -
J gene: TRBJ1-2
CDR3 DNA: TGTGCCAGCACTCAAACAGGGAACTATGATGGCTACACCTTC
CDR3 protein: CASTQTGNYDGYTF

V gene: TRBV28
clone size: -
D gene: -
J gene: TRBJ1-5
CDR3 DNA: TGTGCCAGCAGTACCCAGATGTATCAGCCCCAGCATTTT
CDR3 protein: CASSTQMYQPQHF

V gene: TRBV5-4
clone size: -
D gene: TRBD1
J gene: TRBJ1-2
CDR3 DNA: TGTGCCAGCAGCTTGGAGGGACAGGGATTACCCTATGGCTACACCTTC
CDR3 protein: CASSLEGQGLPYGYTF

V gene: TRBV12-3/TRBV12-4
clone size: -
D gene: TRBD2
J gene: TRBJ2-1
CDR3 DNA: TGTGCCAGCAACGGGGGGGAATTCAATGAGCAGTTCTTC
CDR3 protein: CASNGGEFNEQFF

V gene: TRBV15
clone size: -
D gene: -
J gene: TRBJ1-1
CDR3 DNA: TGTGCCACCAGCCTACGCGGGGCGGAAAAAGCTTTCTTT
CDR3 protein: CATSLRGAEKAFF

V gene: TRBV7-8
clone size: -
D gene: TRBD1
J gene: TRBJ1-5
CDR3 DNA: TGTGCCAGCAGGGCTAGGGACAGCTATAGCAATCAGCCCCAGCATTTT
CDR3 protein: CASRARDSYSNQPQHF

V gene: TRBV7-2
clone size: -
D gene: TRBD1
J gene: TRBJ2-4
CDR3 DNA: TGTGCCAGCAGCTTGACAGGGGCGCTGGAAAACATTCAGTACTTC
CDR3 protein: CASSLTGALENIQYF

V gene: TRBV19
clone size: -
D gene: TRBD1
J gene: TRBJ2-7
CDR3 DNA: TGTGCCAGTAGCAAAGAAGGGACAGCCTACGAGCAGTACTTC
CDR3 protein: CASSKEGTAYEQYF

V gene: TRBV11-2
clone size: -
D gene: TRBD1
J gene: TRBJ2-6
CDR3 DNA: TGTGCCAGCAGCCGGGACAGAGACTCTGGGGCCAACGTCCTGACTTTC
CDR3 protein: CASSRDRDSGANVLTF

V gene: TRBV18
clone size: -
D gene: -
J gene: TRBJ2-7
CDR3 DNA: TGTGCCAGCTCACCCTCACCAACTTACTACGAGCAGTACTTC
CDR3 protein: CASSPSPTYYEQYF

V gene: TRBV18
clone size: -
D gene: -
J gene: TRBJ2-1
CDR3 DNA: TGTGCCAGCTCACATCCCCCTAACGCCTACAATGAGCAGTTCTTC
CDR3 protein: CASSHPPNAYNEQFF

V gene: TRBV7-9
clone size: many
D gene: TRBD2
J gene: TRBJ2-5
CDR3 DNA: TGTGCCAGCAGCTTTAAAGGACTAGCGGGACCCCAAGAGACCCAGTACTTC
CDR3 protein: CASSFKGLAGPQETQYF

V gene: TRBV4-3
clone size: -
D gene: -
J gene: TRBJ1-2
CDR3 DNA: TGCGCCAGCAGCCAAGACAGGGTCGTGTATGGCTACACCTTC
CDR3 protein: CASSQDRVVYGYTF

V gene: TRBV15
clone size: once
D gene: -
J gene: TRBJ1-1
CDR3 DNA: TGTGCCACCAGCTCTCTGAACACTGAAGCTTTCTTT
CDR3 protein: CATSSLNTEAFF

V gene: TRBV27
clone size: -
D gene: -
J gene: TRBJ2-3
CDR3 DNA: TGTGCCAGCAGTTTACCTGGGGGCGCCACAGATACGCAGTATTTT
CDR3 protein: CASSLPGGATDTQYF

V gene: TRBV6-2/TRBV6-3
clone size: -
D gene: TRBD2
J gene: TRBJ2-5
CDR3 DNA: TGTGCCAGCAGTTACCCATTCCGGCAGAGCGGGATTAGTGGTGAGACCCAGTACTTC
CDR3 protein: CASSYPFRQSGISGETQYF

V gene: TRBV28
clone size: -
D gene: -
J gene: TRBJ1-3
CDR3 DNA: TGTGCCAGCAGACCCGGACAAACTTCTGGAAACACCATATATTTT
CDR3 protein: CASRPGQTSGNTIYF

V gene: TRBV19
clone size: -
D gene: -
J gene: TRBJ1-6
CDR3 DNA: TGTGCCAGTAGTATTCTGGAGACCGCTCCACCCCTCCACTTT
CDR3 protein: CASSILETAPPLHF

V gene: TRBV7-3
clone size: -
D gene: -
J gene: TRBJ2-1
CDR3 DNA: TGTGCCAGCAGCAACCCACCGGGAACCTGGGCCGGTGAGCAGTTCTTC
CDR3 protein: CASSNPPGTWAGEQFF

V gene: TRBV9
clone size: -
D gene: TRBD1
J gene: TRBJ1-5
CDR3 DNA: TGTGCCAGCAGCCCGACAGGGAACAATCAGCCCCAGCATTTT
CDR3 protein: CASSPTGNNQPQHF

V gene: TRBV5-4
clone size: -
D gene: -
J gene: TRBJ1-2
CDR3 DNA: TGTGCCAGCAGCTTGGTGTCGACAAAGAATGGCTACACCTTC
CDR3 protein: CASSLVSTKNGYTF

V gene: TRBV6-2/TRBV6-3
clone size: -
D gene: TRBD1
J gene: TRBJ2-2
CDR3 DNA: TGTGCCAGCAGTTACAACAGGGGTGCCGGGGAGCTGTTTTTT
CDR3 protein: CASSYNRGAGELFF

V gene: TRBV12-2
clone size: -
D gene: -
J gene: TRBJ2-7
CDR3 DNA: TGTGCAAGTCGCTTAAATCAGAGGACAGGGAGCCGGCAGGGCGAGCAGTACTTC
CDR3 protein: CASRLNQRTGSRQGEQYF

V gene: TRBV6-5
clone size: few
D gene: -
J gene: TRBJ1-5
CDR3 DNA: TGTGCCAGCAGTCCAGGTCCTGATCAGCCCCAGCATTTT
CDR3 protein: CASSPGPDQPQHF

V gene: TRBV3-1/TRBV3-2
clone size: -
D gene: -
J gene: TRBJ1-5
CDR3 DNA: TGTGCCAGCAGCCAAGATTTGGGGCATCAGCCCCAGCATTTT
CDR3 protein: CASSQDLGHQPQHF

V gene: TRBV10-3
clone size: -
D gene: TRBD1
J gene: TRBJ2-3
CDR3 DNA: TGTGCCATCAGCAGACAGGGAACCACAGATACGCAGTATTTT
CDR3 protein: CAISRQGTTDTQYF

V gene: TRBV4-2
clone size: -
D gene: -
J gene: TRBJ1-2
CDR3 DNA: TGTGCCAGCAGCCAAGATTGGCAGTCCTATGGCTACACCTTC
CDR3 protein: CASSQDWQSYGYTF

V gene: TRBV7-9
clone size: -
D gene: TRBD1
J gene: TRBJ1-2
CDR3 DNA: TGTGCCAGCTTCGGGCAGGGGGCGCGAAAGGGCTACACCTTC
CDR3 protein: CASFGQGARKGYTF

V gene: TRBV27
clone size: -
D gene: TRBD1
J gene: TRBJ2-1
CDR3 DNA: TGTGCCAGCAGTTTACGGACAGGGAATGTCGATGAGCAGTTCTTC
CDR3 protein: CASSLRTGNVDEQFF

V gene: TRBV10-3
clone size: -
D gene: -
J gene: TRBJ2-1
CDR3 DNA: TGTGCCATCAGGGCCCATACAGGGAATGAGCAGTTCTTC
CDR3 protein: CAIRAHTGNEQFF

V gene: TRBV9
clone size: -
D gene: -
J gene: TRBJ2-5
CDR3 DNA: TGTGCCAGCAGCCCCTATGGGCAGGGGGTAGCGGGAATCCAAGAGACCCAGTACTTC
CDR3 protein: CASSPYGQGVAGIQETQYF